This entry lists 30 T cell receptor beta chains sequenced from one sample in a study of blood T cell repertoires in COVID-19. Libraries were prepared by immunoSEQ multiplex PCR; TCRdb keeps only in-frame clonotypes and omits some of them. The top ten hold around 4.7% of the sample, which has roughly 100,000 clones, more than 70% seen once. The sequenced sample was peripheral blood. The receptors come from a woman aged 80 or over with active COVID-19.

The gene calls are TRBV4-3 and TRBJ2-3; TRBD2 might be the D (5 bases). CDR3 length: 15 amino acids. V gave up 2 bases and J gave up 6 bases, with 15 bases separating them. Looked up from germline, CDR1 is LGHNA and CDR2 is YSLEER. This CDR3 reads CASSQFVASLDTQYF. The DNA for the CDR3 is TGCGCCAGCAGCCAATTCGTCGCTAGCCTGGATACGCAGTATTTT.

V and J are TRBV12-3 or TRBV12-4 and TRBJ2-5, with D possibly matching TRBD1 (5 bases). Trimming stripped 8 bases from V and 5 bases from J, with 12 bases between. This CDR3 contains 12 residues. The CDR3 sequence is CASGPGRETQYF. CDR3 coding DNA: TGTGCCAGCGGCCCAGGGCGGGAGACCCAGTACTTC.

The chain joins TRBV27 to TRBJ2-1; D unresolved. In germline, CDR1 is MNHEY, CDR2 SMNVEV (reference sequence). This CDR3 has 14 residues. The V and J ends lost 6 bases and 0 bases respectively, with 9 bases between them. This CDR3 is CASRLRSSYNEQFF. The CDR3 region has the DNA TGTGCCAGCAGGTTGAGGAGCTCCTACAATGAGCAGTTCTTC.

This sequence joins TRBV5-4 and TRBJ1-2; a weak D match, TRBD1 (5 bases). Trimming took off 4 bases at V and 3 bases at J, with 7 bases between the two ends. CDR1 is SGHNT, CDR2 YYREEE, per germline (reference sequence). The CDR3 has 12 amino acids. The CDR3 is CASSPGDYGYTF. The CDR3, as DNA: TGTGCCAGCAGCCCGGGGGACTATGGCTACACCTTC.

V gene TRBV10-3 combines with J gene TRBJ1-4, with D uncertain. The V end lost 4 bases, the J end lost 2 bases, and 8 bases lay between the germline ends. Germline CDR1 reads ENHRY; CDR2 reads SYGVKD. The CDR3 covers 14 residues. CDR3 sequence: CAISVGGTNEKLFF. CDR3 nucleotides: TGTGCCATCAGTGTAGGAGGGACTAATGAAAAACTGTTTTTT.

This sequence joins TRBV3-1 (or the pseudogene TRBV3-2) and TRBJ2-3; TRBD1 matches 7 bases. Trimming removed 6 bases from V and 5 bases from J; junction bases left unmatched: 2. The CDR3 sequence is 12 residues long. CDR1 is LGHDT, CDR2 YNNKEL, per germline (reference sequence). The DNA of the CDR3 is TGTGCCAGCAGATCAGGGGGAGATACGCAGTATTTT. Its translation is CASRSGGDTQYF.

This rearrangement joins TRBV11-1 to TRBJ2-5; D may be TRBD2 (5 bases). The CDR3 has 16 residues. Germline CDR1 reads SGHAT; CDR2 reads FQDESV (reference sequence). The germline V and J ends were trimmed by 1 base and 1 base, with 13 bases remaining between them. The CDR3 DNA is TGTGCCAGCAGCTTAGGAGCTAGCTACTCCCAAGAGACCCAGTACTTC. It codes for CASSLGASYSQETQYF.

V gene TRBV7-9 combines with J gene TRBJ2-5; TRBD1 matches 8 bases. The CDR3 is 13 residues long. Per the germline V gene, CDR1 is SEHNR and CDR2 is FQNEAQ (reference sequence). Trimming cost V 2 bases and J 5 bases; bases outside gene matches: 1. CDR3 nucleotide sequence: TGTGCCAGCAGCTTATGGACAGGGGAGACCCAGTACTTC. Its protein product is CASSLWTGETQYF.

The CDR3 region is CASSQGGGQVSGNTIYF. The CDR3 DNA is TGTGCCAGCAGCCAAGGAGGGGGACAGGTCTCTGGAAACACCATATATTTT. The V gene is TRBV3-1 (or the pseudogene TRBV3-2), the J gene TRBJ1-3; TRBD1 aligns across 8 bases. Germline V CDR1 and CDR2: LGHDT, YNNKEL (reference sequence). The CDR3 covers 17 residues. The J segment lost 0 bases and the V segment lost 1 base, leaving 5 bases of the junction unmatched.

This chain connects TRBV19 to TRBJ2-2, with 9 nucleotides matching TRBD2. Germline CDR1 and CDR2: LNHDA and SQIVND (reference sequence). The CDR3 has 14 amino acids. V shed 6 bases, J shed 4 bases, and the junction held 3 bases outside the gene matches. As DNA, the CDR3 is TGTGCCAGTAGGGGCGGGAGGGGCACCGGGGAGCTGTTTTTT. Protein sequence: CASRGGRGTGELFF.

The chain is built from TRBV7-2 and TRBJ1-2, with unresolved D. Germline V lookup: CDR1 SGHTA, CDR2 FQGNSA. This CDR3 contains 11 residues. Trimming took off 4 bases at V and 3 bases at J, with 3 bases between the two ends. CDR3 region: CASSSDYGYTF. Written as DNA, the CDR3 is TGTGCCAGCAGCTCCGACTATGGCTACACCTTC.

Remarks on this clone: The same CDR3 can be traced to other DNA sequences in this sample. The chain links TRBV2 to TRBJ2-5; D not certain. Germline V gene lookup returns CDR1 SNHLY and CDR2 FYNNEI. This CDR3 spans 13 amino acids. V was cut by 3 bases and J by 1 base, with 6 bases left in between. In DNA, the CDR3 is TGTGCCAGCAGTGAGCGCCTCCAAGAGACCCAGTACTTC. Translating gives CASSERLQETQYF. The full variable domain, in which reference TRBV2 and TRBJ2-5 provide the parts outside the CDR3, is EPEVTQTPSHQVTQMGQEVILRCVPISNHLYFYWYRQILGQKVEFLVSFYNNEISEKSEIFDDQFSVERPDGSNFTLKIRSTKLEDSAMYFCASSERLQETQYFGPGTRLLVL.

The chain links TRBV27 to TRBJ1-2, with unresolved D. From germline, CDR1 is MNHEY and CDR2 SMNVEV (reference sequence). The V end lost 3 bases, the J end lost 2 bases, and 7 bases lay between the germline ends. The CDR3 has 13 amino acids. In DNA form, the CDR3 reads TGTGCCAGCAGTTTTGGGCAGAACTATGGCTACACCTTC. This sequence encodes CASSFGQNYGYTF.

The gene calls are TRBV5-1 and TRBJ2-7; D may be TRBD1 (5 bases). The germline V gene encodes CDR1 SGHRS and CDR2 YFSETQ. The CDR3 contains 14 residues. V was cut by 3 bases and J by 0 bases, with 10 bases left in between. The CDR3 reads CASSSTESSYEQYF. CDR3 bases: TGCGCCAGCAGCTCGACAGAGAGCTCCTACGAGCAGTACTTC.

The chain couples TRBV5-6 to TRBJ1-5; 9 bases agree with TRBD1. This CDR3 has 14 amino acids. V shed 4 bases, J shed 7 bases, and the junction held 6 bases outside the gene matches. Germline loops: CDR1 SGHDT, CDR2 YYEEEE. The CDR3 here is CASSLTGGFQPQHF. The CDR3 coding sequence is TGTGCCAGCAGCCTGACAGGGGGGTTCCAGCCCCAGCATTTT. The full variable domain, its missing parts supplied by reference TRBV5-6 and TRBJ1-5, is DAGVTQSPTHLIKTRGQQVTLRCSPKSGHDTVSWYQQALGQGPQFIFQYYEEEERQRGNFPDRFSGHQFPNYSSELNVNALLLGDSALYLCASSLTGGFQPQHFGDGTRLSIL.

The rearrangement joins TRBV28 to TRBJ1-2; weak D call: TRBD1 (5 bases). V was pared by 4 bases and J by 8 bases, with 20 bases between. Germline CDR1 and CDR2: MDHEN and SYDVKM. CDR3 length: 15 amino acids. In DNA, the CDR3 is TGTGCCAGCAGTTACGGGGGATGGGGGGACGGAGGCTACACCTTC. Translation gives CASSYGGWGDGGYTF.

The V call is TRBV7-9, the J call TRBJ2-5, with no clear D. V was pared by 1 base and J by 5 bases, with 11 bases between. Germline V gene data show CDR1 as SEHNR and CDR2 as FQNEAQ (reference sequence). This CDR3 is 14 amino acids long. CDR3 DNA: TGTGCCAGCAGCTTAGTCGGAAGCGAGGAGACCCAGTACTTC. Its protein product is CASSLVGSEETQYF.

This chain uses TRBV7-7 with TRBJ2-1; maybe TRBD2 (6 bases). Per the germline V gene, CDR1 is SSHAT and CDR2 is FNYEAQ (reference sequence). This CDR3 region has 15 residues. The V end was cut by 5 bases, the J end by 5 bases, with 16 bases between. Here the CDR3 DNA reads TGTGCCAGCAGCCCTCAACCGACTAGTCACAATGAGCAGTTCTTC. Translated, it gives CASSPQPTSHNEQFF.

The V call is TRBV6-2 or TRBV6-3, the J call TRBJ1-5; 7 bases fit TRBD1. CDR3 length equals 15 residues. With 6 bases clipped from V and 6 bases from J, the junction kept 11 bases outside the gene matches. Germline-derived CDR1 and CDR2 are MNHEY and SVGEGT. The CDR3: CASSTGQVQSQPQHF. In nucleotides, the CDR3 is TGTGCCAGCAGCACTGGACAGGTCCAAAGTCAGCCCCAGCATTTT.

The V call is TRBV5-5, the J call TRBJ2-1; TRBD1 matches at 9 bases. This CDR3 has 14 amino acids. V was pared by 4 bases and J by 8 bases, with 7 bases of the junction left unmatched. The germline V gene has CDR1 SGHKS and CDR2 YYEKEE (reference sequence). CDR3 in DNA: TGTGCCAGCAGCCCCGGGACAGGGATCGATGAGCAGTTCTTC. Translating it yields CASSPGTGIDEQFF.

This sequence joins TRBV27 and TRBJ2-7; 8 nucleotides line up with TRBD1. Germline loops: CDR1 MNHEY, CDR2 SMNVEV (reference sequence). V lost 4 bases and J lost 3; bases outside the gene matches: 8. The CDR3 is made up of 15 amino acids. The CDR3 region is CASSSLRQGYYEQYF. In DNA form, the CDR3 reads TGTGCCAGCAGTTCCCTTAGACAGGGGTACTACGAGCAGTACTTC.

The chain combines TRBV10-3 with TRBJ1-1; D unresolved. The germline V and J ends were trimmed by 3 bases and 7 bases, with 12 bases remaining between them. The CDR3 has 13 amino acids. CDR1 and CDR2 from the germline V gene are ENHRY and SYGVKD. The CDR3 DNA follows: TGTGCCATCAGTGATGGGAGGGTAGGTGAAGCTTTCTTT. Encoded protein: CAISDGRVGEAFF.

The V and J genes are TRBV30 and TRBJ2-1; D is unresolved. The V end was cut by 4 bases, the J end by 3 bases, with 16 bases between. The CDR3 sequence is 15 residues long. Germline values: CDR1 GTSNPN, CDR2 SVGIG (reference sequence). The CDR3 sequence is CAWKVGGPDYNEQFF. The DNA of the CDR3 is TGTGCCTGGAAAGTGGGTGGGCCCGACTACAATGAGCAGTTCTTC.

The chain employs TRBV18 and TRBJ2-1; 8 nucleotides align to TRBD1. CDR3 length: 16 amino acids. Trimming took 3 bases from V and 0 from J; bases not matched to a gene: 4. CDR1 is KGHSH, CDR2 LQKENI, per germline. The CDR3 bases are TGTGCCAGCTCACCCCGACAGGGGAACTCCTACAATGAGCAGTTCTTC. Its protein is CASSPRQGNSYNEQFF.

The chain employs TRBV7-6 and TRBJ2-1, with TRBD2 matching over 11 bases. V dropped 5 bases and J dropped 2; count of bases not matched to a gene: 5. Per the germline V gene, CDR1 is SGHVS and CDR2 is FNYEAQ. This CDR3 spans 16 amino acids. This CDR3 reads CASSLLTSGTYNEQFF. The CDR3 DNA reads TGTGCCAGCAGCCTACTGACTAGCGGGACCTACAATGAGCAGTTCTTC.

The rearrangement joins TRBV2 to TRBJ1-2, with D perhaps matching TRBD1 (6 bases). V lost 6 bases, J lost 6 bases, and 26 bases lay in between. The CDR3 contains 17 residues. Per germline, CDR1 SNHLY and CDR2 FYNNEI. CDR3 sequence: CASRKLSPGTRADGYTF. The DNA for the CDR3 is TGTGCCAGCAGGAAACTTTCCCCTGGGACAAGGGCGGATGGCTACACCTTC.

The chain carries TRBV12-3 or TRBV12-4 and TRBJ2-7; tentative D call: TRBD2 (6 bases). Trimming removed 2 bases from V and 4 bases from J, with 6 bases in between. The length of the CDR3 is 12 residues. The CDR3 coding sequence is TGTGCCAGCAGTTTAAGCGGGTACGAGCAGTACTTC. This sequence encodes CASSLSGYEQYF.

The chain carries TRBV5-4 and TRBJ1-6; possible D gene TRBD1, 5 bases. The CDR3 is made up of 16 amino acids. V was shortened by 0 bases and J by 6 bases, with 13 bases between the two germline ends. CDR1 SGHNT and CDR2 YYREEE come from the germline V gene (reference sequence). CDR3 nucleotide sequence: TGTGCCAGCAGCTTGGTGACCGACAGCCCTAATTCACCCCTCCACTTT. Protein sequence: CASSLVTDSPNSPLHF.

The chain links TRBV28 to TRBJ2-7, with 9 bases aligning to TRBD2. The germline gives CDR1 MDHEN, CDR2 SYDVKM. The length of the CDR3 is 11 residues. The ends lost 11 bases at V and 7 bases at J; junction bases unmatched: 6. The CDR3 DNA sequence: TGTGCCGCGGGGGGGCCGGAGGAGCAGTACTTC. Protein: CAAGGPEEQYF. Together with reference TRBV28 and TRBJ2-7, the CDR3 gives the full variable domain: DVKVTQSSRYLVKRTGEKVFLECVQDMDHENMFWYRQDPGLGLRLIYFSYDVKMKEKGDIPEGYSVSREKKERFSLILESASTNQTSMYLCAAGGPEEQYFGPGTRLTVT.

The chain couples TRBV5-4 to TRBJ2-1; D perhaps matches TRBD2 (6 bases). The CDR3 extends over 14 amino acids. V was clipped by 0 bases and J by 5 bases, with 9 bases between them. Per germline, CDR1 SGHNT and CDR2 YYREEE (reference sequence). This chain's CDR3 is CASSLAWRDNEQFF. DNA of the CDR3: TGTGCCAGCAGCTTGGCCTGGAGGGACAATGAGCAGTTCTTC.